These T cell receptor beta chains were read from a single sample in a study of CD8+ T cells in alopecia areata. Measured with immunoSEQ multiplex PCR; TCRdb has only the in-frame clones, and not every one. The sample lists 200,000 to 250,000 clones; roughly 50% were seen once. Sequenced sample: CD8+ T cells sorted from blood. The receptor set was obtained from a human donor in good health. The CDR3 runs from the conserved cysteine through the conserved F or W.

V gene: TRBV5-4
CDR3 length: 13
J gene: TRBJ2-7
CDR3 protein: CASGGSPSYEQYF

V gene: TRBV29-1
CDR3 length: 13
J gene: TRBJ1-5
CDR3 protein: CSVSHTTGQPQHF

V gene: TRBV7-9
CDR3 length: 9
J gene: TRBJ1-2
CDR3 protein: CASADGYTF

V gene: TRBV4-2
CDR3 length: 15
J gene: TRBJ2-3
CDR3 protein: CASSQGTSGVDTQYF

V gene: TRBV10-3
CDR3 length: 13
J gene: TRBJ1-1
CDR3 protein: CAISDRGDSEAFF

V gene: TRBV4-1
CDR3 length: 12
J gene: TRBJ1-1
CDR3 protein: CASSQGGGEAFF

V gene: TRBV7-9
CDR3 length: 12
J gene: TRBJ2-7
CDR3 protein: CASSHSSYEQYF

V gene: TRBV2
CDR3 length: 14
J gene: TRBJ1-1
CDR3 protein: CASSPDYRETEAFF

V gene: TRBV4-1
CDR3 length: 15
J gene: TRBJ2-1
CDR3 protein: CASSLMGGKGNEQFF

V gene: TRBV27
CDR3 length: 13
J gene: TRBJ1-2
CDR3 protein: CASSPGLGLGYTF

V gene: TRBV4-2
CDR3 length: 15
J gene: TRBJ1-2
CDR3 protein: CASSQLQGLDYGYTF

V gene: TRBV27
CDR3 length: 16
J gene: TRBJ1-2
CDR3 protein: CASSGGYGTPRRGYTF

V gene: TRBV13
CDR3 length: 16
J gene: TRBJ2-3
CDR3 protein: CASSLLGGSRTDTQYF

V gene: TRBV7-9
CDR3 length: 15
J gene: TRBJ2-7
CDR3 protein: CASSLGTYGGGEQYF

V gene: TRBV4-1
CDR3 length: 13
J gene: TRBJ1-1
CDR3 protein: CASSLPGGSEAFF

V gene: TRBV7-9
CDR3 length: 14
J gene: TRBJ1-5
CDR3 protein: CASSLGYGNQPQHF

V gene: TRBV7-9
CDR3 length: 15
J gene: TRBJ2-7
CDR3 protein: CASSLASGLSYEQYF

V gene: TRBV25-1
CDR3 length: 13
J gene: TRBJ1-2
CDR3 protein: CASRNRVDYGYTF

V gene: TRBV4-1
CDR3 length: 16
J gene: TRBJ1-5
CDR3 protein: CASSPEQRQGGQPQHF

V gene: TRBV6-5
CDR3 length: 14
J gene: TRBJ2-3
CDR3 protein: CASSGGPNTDTQYF

V gene: TRBV5-4
CDR3 length: 17
J gene: TRBJ2-6
CDR3 protein: CAAKERGLDSGANVLTF

V gene: TRBV29-1
CDR3 length: 14
J gene: TRBJ2-7
CDR3 protein: CSVLGQPHPNEQYF

V gene: TRBV4-2
CDR3 length: 15
J gene: TRBJ2-5
CDR3 protein: CASSQAPHNEKTQYF

V gene: TRBV19
CDR3 length: 14
J gene: TRBJ2-7
CDR3 protein: CASSRGQGAYEQYF

V gene: TRBV29-1
CDR3 length: 13
J gene: TRBJ1-1
CDR3 protein: CSVEGTGDTEAFF

V gene: TRBV19
CDR3 length: 13
J gene: TRBJ2-7
CDR3 protein: CASSNDKTYEQYF

V gene: TRBV18
CDR3 length: 14
J gene: TRBJ2-5
CDR3 protein: CASSPTRGQETQYF

V gene: TRBV29-1
CDR3 length: 14
J gene: TRBJ2-3
CDR3 protein: CSVPGGLSTDTQYF

V gene: TRBV7-6
CDR3 length: 16
J gene: TRBJ1-4
CDR3 protein: CASSPRTGGRDEKLFF

V gene: TRBV27
CDR3 length: 12
J gene: TRBJ1-5
CDR3 protein: CATRQGNQPQHF

V gene: TRBV30
CDR3 length: 16
J gene: TRBJ1-5
CDR3 protein: CAWSDSPGQGHQPQHF

V gene: TRBV30
CDR3 length: 15
J gene: TRBJ1-2
CDR3 protein: CAWSVPGQYLYGYTF

V gene: TRBV7-9
CDR3 length: 14
J gene: TRBJ1-2
CDR3 protein: CASTGGGANYGYTF

V gene: TRBV27
CDR3 length: 15
J gene: TRBJ2-7
CDR3 protein: CASSLLGQETYEQYF

V gene: TRBV4-1
CDR3 length: 12
J gene: TRBJ2-1
CDR3 protein: CASSPTGIEQFF